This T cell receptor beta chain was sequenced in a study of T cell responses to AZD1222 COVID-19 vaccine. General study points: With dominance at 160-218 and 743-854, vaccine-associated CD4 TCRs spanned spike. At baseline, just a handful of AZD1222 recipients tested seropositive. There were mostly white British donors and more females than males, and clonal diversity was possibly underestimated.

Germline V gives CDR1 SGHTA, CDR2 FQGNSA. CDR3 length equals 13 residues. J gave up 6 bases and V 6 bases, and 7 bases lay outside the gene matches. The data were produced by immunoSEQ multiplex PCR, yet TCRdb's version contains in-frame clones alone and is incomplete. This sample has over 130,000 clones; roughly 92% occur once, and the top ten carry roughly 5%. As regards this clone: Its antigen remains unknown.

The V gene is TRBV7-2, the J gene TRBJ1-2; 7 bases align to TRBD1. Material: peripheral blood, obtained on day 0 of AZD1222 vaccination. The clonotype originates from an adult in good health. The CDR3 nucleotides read TGTGCCAGCAGGAGGACAGGACGAGATGGCTACACCTTC. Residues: CASRRTGRDGYTF.